This paragraph reports one TCR beta chain. Its matching antigen is unknown. The method was immunoSEQ multiplex PCR; TCRdb's version includes in-frame clones alone and lacks a portion of them. This table holds around 68,000 clones, roughly 90% found once. Time point indicated: after neoadjuvant nivolumab, at surgical resection. Stage II-IVA oral cavity squamous cell carcinoma was new and untreated by systemic or radiation therapy. The entry originates in a study of neoadjuvant anti-PD-1 for oral cavity cancer. Whole-study findings and limits: Non-responders to neoadjuvant nivolumab had significantly more clonal PBMC T cells than responders. With three patients per group, TCR findings need larger cohorts.

This CDR3 has 16 residues. The germline V gene has CDR1 SGHNT and CDR2 YYREEE (reference sequence). V dropped 1 base and J dropped 6; count of bases not matched to a gene: 7. The sequence came from a person between 40 and 80 years old with oral cavity squamous cell carcinoma. The J gene is TRBJ2-1, the V gene TRBV5-4, with 10 bases identical to TRBD2. The sequenced sample was PBMCs, obtained after nivolumab (anti-PD-1) treatment. CDR3 protein: CASSLPGPSGSNEQFF. As DNA, the CDR3 is TGTGCCAGCAGCTTGCCGGGTCCTAGCGGGAGCAATGAGCAGTTCTTC.